This T cell receptor beta chain was identified during a study of vaccination and CD4 T cells after COVID-19. The germline V gene encodes CDR1 SGHTA and CDR2 FQGTGA. J gave up 5 bases and V 1 base, and 9 bases lay outside the gene matches. The CDR3 sequence is 17 residues long. Cultured CD4+ T cells had their DNA profiled by the Oncomine TCR Beta short-read assay. TCRdb redid the calling of the PCR reads with MiXCR, one entry per CDR3 protein. The table has approximately 11,000 distinct CDR3 sequences, 38% seen once. With regard to this clonotype: What it recognizes is unknown.

Noted treatment: roughly ten-day PBMC culture with coronavirus spike peptide pools or control peptides (ViraFEST assay). The rearrangement uses TRBV7-3 and TRBJ2-5; 11 positions agree with TRBD2. The receptor was derived from a human donor with COVID-19. The specimen was cultured CD4+ T cells from blood. The CDR3 DNA is TGTGCCAGCAGCTTAAATAGCGGGGGGGCCTTGGGTGAGACCCAGTACTTC. It translates to CASSLNSGGALGETQYF.